The clone carrying this T cell receptor beta chain appeared many times. These data come from a study of early T cells in non-severe SARS-CoV-2 infection. One entry per CDR3 protein results from TCRdb running MiXCR on the 5' RACE reads. Of about 64,000 distinct CDR3 sequences in the sample, 4.9% were seen once. Germline lookup yields CDR1 DFQATT and CDR2 SNEGSKA (reference sequence). The CDR3 totals 19 residues. Trimming took off 1 base at V and 4 bases at J, with 29 bases between the two ends. The clonotype originates from an adult who was a healthcare worker with PCR-confirmed SARS-CoV-2 infection or an uninfected control (not recorded which). Sequences were obtained from whole blood. The chain has TRBV20-1 and TRBJ2-7; weak D call: TRBD2 (6 bases). CDR3 region: CSARAIDSPGGLAVYEQYF. As DNA, the CDR3 is TGCAGTGCTAGAGCAATTGACTCTCCCGGCGGGTTAGCGGTTTACGAGCAGTACTTC.